A selection of T cell receptor beta chains follows, all from one sample in a study of T cells after yellow fever vaccination. TCRdb redid the calling of the 5' RACE reads with MiXCR, one entry per CDR3 protein. Here the sample spans about 500,000 distinct CDR3 sequences, about 17% being singletons. The specimen was PBMCs, collected 5 days after the first yellow fever vaccination. The source is a man aged 18 to 29 who received the YFV17D yellow fever vaccine. Each CDR3 is given without its conserved first and last residue. Each record gives: clone size, V gene, J gene, CDR3 protein. Size values are once, few and many counts, or a class for expanded clones, and some rows have none.

size: -
V: TRBV7-9
J: TRBJ1-5
CDR3: ASSFVGADSNQPQH

size: -
V: TRBV7-9
J: TRBJ2-3
CDR3: ASSLVSGGATDTQY

size: few
V: TRBV7-2
J: TRBJ2-1
CDR3: ASSLRWVSEQF

size: -
V: TRBV27
J: TRBJ2-6
CDR3: ASSLTRLGGPSGANVLT

size: -
V: TRBV6-2/TRBV6-3
J: TRBJ1-6
CDR3: ASSYVHRHNSPLH

size: many
V: TRBV7-2
J: TRBJ2-2
CDR3: ASSLAWSKGAGELF

size: many
V: TRBV7-6
J: TRBJ2-3
CDR3: ASSLEGYTQY

size: -
V: TRBV7-2
J: TRBJ2-7
CDR3: ASSSNPYISYEQY

size: -
V: TRBV11-3
J: TRBJ2-2
CDR3: ASSFYASELF

size: -
V: TRBV5-1
J: TRBJ2-1
CDR3: ASSSISTGRYYNEQF

size: few
V: TRBV2
J: TRBJ2-5
CDR3: ASSENGAGVETQY

size: few
V: TRBV7-3
J: TRBJ2-5
CDR3: ASSLTSPAQETQY

size: few
V: TRBV29-1
J: TRBJ2-3
CDR3: SVWRGLSTDTQY

size: -
V: TRBV4-3
J: TRBJ2-7
CDR3: ASSQDRGSPYEQY

size: once
V: TRBV27
J: TRBJ2-7
CDR3: ASSSGTAGTYEQY

size: many
V: TRBV9
J: TRBJ1-5
CDR3: ALTRTNQPQH

size: few
V: TRBV7-8
J: TRBJ2-7
CDR3: ASSPKGSDGEQY

size: few
V: TRBV6-2/TRBV6-3
J: TRBJ1-5
CDR3: ASSYSLIPSTGSNQPQH

size: few
V: TRBV2
J: TRBJ2-5
CDR3: ASITAQETQY

size: few
V: TRBV20-1
J: TRBJ2-1
CDR3: SAREPDLVGRNEQF

size: -
V: TRBV20-1
J: TRBJ1-6
CDR3: SASSGPTNSPLH

size: few
V: TRBV5-1
J: TRBJ1-4
CDR3: ASSLQPGGTNEKLF

size: -
V: TRBV20-1
J: TRBJ1-4
CDR3: SVIQGLGEKLF

size: -
V: TRBV5-6
J: TRBJ1-5
CDR3: ASSISSNQPQH

size: few
V: TRBV7-9
J: TRBJ1-2
CDR3: ASRRPGAGYGYT

size: -
V: TRBV7-9
J: TRBJ1-2
CDR3: ASTLGGFDGYT

size: -
V: TRBV19
J: TRBJ2-2
CDR3: ASSIFGSNTGELF

size: -
V: TRBV12-3/TRBV12-4
J: TRBJ2-3
CDR3: ASRTGRGWTDTQY

size: -
V: TRBV29-1
J: TRBJ2-1
CDR3: SGTGSYNEQF

size: once
V: TRBV4-1
J: TRBJ2-5
CDR3: ASSRTGTEETQY

size: -
V: TRBV7-9
J: TRBJ1-4
CDR3: ASSLGGRSEKLF

size: -
V: TRBV6-2/TRBV6-3
J: TRBJ2-2
CDR3: ASRTPPGRNQNTGELF

size: few
V: TRBV5-6
J: TRBJ2-5
CDR3: ASSFPGTPKTQY

size: few
V: TRBV12-3/TRBV12-4
J: TRBJ2-7
CDR3: ASSPHGEFSYEQY

size: few
V: TRBV4-2
J: TRBJ1-6
CDR3: ASSQGTYSSYNSPLH

size: -
V: TRBV7-9
J: TRBJ1-2
CDR3: ASSIRAHGLDYGYT

size: -
V: TRBV12-3/TRBV12-4
J: TRBJ2-2
CDR3: ASSFRLDAGELF

size: -
V: TRBV6-1
J: TRBJ2-2
CDR3: ASSEIVWGDGGELF

size: many
V: TRBV6-1
J: TRBJ2-2
CDR3: ASGGRSNTGELF

size: few
V: TRBV7-3
J: TRBJ2-1
CDR3: ASSFVPGAYNEQF

size: -
V: TRBV5-1
J: TRBJ2-2
CDR3: ASSLGDVSTGELF

size: once
V: TRBV19
J: TRBJ1-5
CDR3: ASSIIVQGVQPQH

size: few
V: TRBV19
J: TRBJ2-5
CDR3: ASSTDGTPRAETQY

size: few
V: TRBV4-2
J: TRBJ1-5
CDR3: ASSQGISLNQPQH

size: -
V: TRBV5-1
J: TRBJ2-4
CDR3: ASTSPSSPIQY

size: -
V: TRBV18
J: TRBJ2-5
CDR3: ASSPTGTGDGETQY

size: -
V: TRBV28
J: TRBJ2-1
CDR3: ATRWGASYNEQF

size: -
V: TRBV5-5
J: TRBJ2-7
CDR3: ASSEGQGSYEQY

size: few
V: TRBV20-1
J: TRBJ2-1
CDR3: SATGGRVYNEQF

size: -
V: TRBV5-1
J: TRBJ2-1
CDR3: ASSYREGNEQF

size: few
V: TRBV7-6
J: TRBJ1-2
CDR3: ASSPRIYYGYT

size: -
V: TRBV9
J: TRBJ1-2
CDR3: ASSVTGTENYGYT

size: -
V: TRBV6-1
J: TRBJ2-5
CDR3: ASSDLSGETQY

size: -
V: TRBV19
J: TRBJ1-2
CDR3: ASSMEGSLNYGYT

size: many
V: TRBV4-2
J: TRBJ1-5
CDR3: ASSQGVTVGPQH

size: -
V: TRBV20-1
J: TRBJ1-2
CDR3: SARGWDYGYT